These 26 T cell receptor beta chains originate from one sample sequenced in a study of cytomegalovirus exposure and HLA in healthy donors. It was with 60 Vbeta and 13 Jbeta primers that the PCR ran. Libraries were prepared by immunoSEQ multiplex PCR; TCRdb keeps only in-frame clonotypes and omits some of them. The sample comprises 85,000 to 130,000 clones, about two thirds of which are singletons, and about 2.5% rests with the top ten. Sequencing was performed on PBMCs. The source of these receptors is a female donor in good health and CMV-seronegative.

The chain employs TRBV10-1 and TRBJ2-3, with TRBD1 matching over 7 bases. The CDR3 runs to 14 residues. The V gene's germline CDR1 is WNHNN and CDR2 SYGVQD (reference sequence). The CDR3 sequence: CAGAREGAVNTQYF. The CDR3 region has the DNA TGCGCGGGGGCAAGAGAGGGGGCGGTGAATACGCAGTATTTT.

The rearrangement uses TRBV27 and TRBJ2-1, with D maybe TRBD2 (6 bases). The CDR3 is 17 amino acids. In germline, CDR1 is MNHEY, CDR2 SMNVEV (reference sequence). V was pared by 5 bases and J by 6 bases, with 23 bases between. For the CDR3, the DNA is TGTGCCAGCAGTCCATTGCTGTCAACGGGGACTCCCAATGAGCAGTTCTTC. This gives the protein CASSPLLSTGTPNEQFF.

This clone was observed a handful of times. The chain combines TRBV28 with TRBJ1-4, with a weak D call TRBD1 (5 bases). Germline V gives CDR1 MDHEN, CDR2 SYDVKM. V lost 4 bases, J lost 7 bases, and 19 bases lay in between. The CDR3 spans 16 residues. CDR3 DNA sequence: TGTGCCAGCAGTTCAACCTTGGAGGGGTCGGGTGAAAAACTGTTTTTT. Amino acids: CASSSTLEGSGEKLFF.

This sequence joins TRBV7-3 and TRBJ2-7; 8 bases map to TRBD1. The length of the CDR3 is 14 residues. Germline V gives CDR1 SGHTA, CDR2 FQGTGA. J was trimmed by 3 bases and V by 5 bases; bases with no gene match: 6. The CDR3 loop is CASSPGQGNYEQYF. Here the CDR3 DNA reads TGTGCCAGCAGCCCTGGACAGGGTAACTACGAGCAGTACTTC.

The gene calls are TRBV28 and TRBJ2-5, with TRBD2 as a possible D gene (6 bases). The CDR3 loop spans 15 amino acids. Looked up from germline, CDR1 is MDHEN and CDR2 is SYDVKM. The V end was cut by 3 bases, the J end by 2 bases, with 13 bases between. The CDR3 is CASSLGRRVQETQYF. The CDR3 bases are TGTGCCAGCAGTTTGGGCAGGAGGGTGCAAGAGACCCAGTACTTC.

The sample holds one count of this clone. This chain joins TRBV9 and TRBJ2-2; possible D gene TRBD2, 5 bases. Germline V lookup: CDR1 SGDLS, CDR2 YYNGEE. V was pared by 4 bases and J by 13 bases, with 17 bases between. CDR3 size: 13 residues. The CDR3 spells CASSPPGSGGLFF. The DNA for the CDR3 is TGTGCCAGCAGCCCACCGGGGTCAGGTGGGCTGTTTTTT.

This clone was observed a few times. This chain links TRBV6-5 with TRBJ1-1, with D tentatively TRBD1 (5 bases). The V gene's germline CDR1 is MNHEY and CDR2 SVGAGI. The CDR3 loop spans 12 amino acids. Written as DNA, the CDR3 is TGTGCTAACTGCAGGGATTGGACTGAAGCTTTCTTT. It specifies CANCRDWTEAFF.

This clone was picked up one time. The chain has TRBV10-2 and TRBJ2-1, with D perhaps TRBD2 (7 bases). The CDR3 runs to 14 residues. Per the germline V gene, CDR1 is WSHSY and CDR2 is SAAADI. Trimming pared 10 bases from V and 7 bases from J, leaving 20 bases between. DNA for the CDR3: TGCGCCACCAAGGGGGGCGGGAGTAAGAATGAGCAGTTCTTC. Its protein is CATKGGGSKNEQFF.

V is TRBV30 and J is TRBJ1-1; 8 bases fit TRBD1. V gave up 3 bases and J gave up 8 bases; unmatched junction bases: 11. This CDR3 spans 14 amino acids. In germline, CDR1 is GTSNPN, CDR2 SVGIG (reference sequence). In nucleotides, the CDR3 is TGTGCCTGGAGAGCGGACAGGGAGGTGGCCGAAGCTTTCTTT. It specifies CAWRADREVAEAFF.

The rearrangement uses TRBV7-8 and TRBJ2-3; tentative D call: TRBD2 (5 bases). The CDR3 covers 18 residues. Germline assignment: CDR1 SGHVS and CDR2 FQNEAQ. V lost 5 bases, J lost 0 bases, and 21 bases lay in between. This CDR3 is CASSPPRETRGSTDTQYF. The DNA of the CDR3 is TGTGCCAGCAGCCCCCCCCGGGAAACCCGAGGTAGCACAGATACGCAGTATTTT.

This clone was observed at least ten times. V gene TRBV5-5 combines with J gene TRBJ2-3, with 8 bases aligning to TRBD1. Germline-derived CDR1 and CDR2 are SGHKS and YYEKEE (reference sequence). The trim removed 2 bases at V and 5 bases at J, leaving 7 bases unmatched. The CDR3 runs to 15 residues. Here the CDR3 reads CASSLQDRAGDTQYF. DNA for the CDR3: TGTGCCAGCAGCTTACAGGACAGGGCTGGAGATACGCAGTATTTT. Full variable domain (remainder filled in from reference TRBV5-5 and TRBJ2-3): DAGVTQSPTHLIKTRGQQVTLRCSPISGHKSVSWYQQVLGQGPQFIFQYYEKEERGRGNFPDRFSARQFPNYSSELNVNALLLGDSALYLCASSLQDRAGDTQYFGPGTRLTVL.

V is TRBV4-1 and J is TRBJ2-7; D perhaps matches TRBD2 (5 bases). V was shortened by 0 bases and J by 2 bases, with 14 bases between the two germline ends. This CDR3 spans 16 amino acids. Germline V gene data show CDR1 as MGHRA and CDR2 as YSYEKL. CDR3 sequence reads: CASSQDGGGPTYEQYF. DNA for the CDR3: TGCGCCAGCAGCCAAGATGGAGGAGGCCCCACCTACGAGCAGTACTTC.

The V and J genes are TRBV28 and TRBJ2-2, with 10 bases identical to TRBD2. The V segment lost 3 bases and the J segment 6 bases; nucleotides outside the gene matches: 10. Looked up from germline, CDR1 is MDHEN and CDR2 is SYDVKM. The CDR3 extends over 17 amino acids. The CDR3 DNA sequence: TGTGCCAGCAGTTTCCCCACCCTAGCGGGAGTGTCCGGGGAGCTGTTTTTT. The encoded protein is CASSFPTLAGVSGELFF. Filled out from reference TRBV28 and TRBJ2-2, the complete variable domain reads DVKVTQSSRYLVKRTGEKVFLECVQDMDHENMFWYRQDPGLGLRLIYFSYDVKMKEKGDIPEGYSVSREKKERFSLILESASTNQTSMYLCASSFPTLAGVSGELFFGEGSRLTVL.

The chain combines TRBV6-5 with TRBJ1-3; 10 positions match TRBD1. The V gene's germline CDR1 is MNHEY and CDR2 SVGAGI. This CDR3 spans 16 amino acids. Unmatched junction bases numbered 9, after V lost 2 bases and J lost 8 bases. The CDR3 sequence: CASSYTGQGFGDTIYF. CDR3 sequence (DNA): TGTGCCAGCAGTTACACGGGACAGGGGTTCGGAGACACCATATATTTT.

The V gene is TRBV7-3, the J gene TRBJ2-5, with TRBD2 identical over 7 bases. Germline V gene sequence: CDR1 SGHTA, CDR2 FQGTGA. The CDR3 has 14 amino acids. The junction had 5 bases not matched to a gene; V was cut back by 2 bases and J by 5 bases. The CDR3 loop is CASSLSGGTETQYF. CDR3 DNA sequence: TGTGCCAGCAGCTTATCGGGGGGTACGGAGACCCAGTACTTC.

The gene calls are TRBV16 and TRBJ2-1; D possibly corresponds to TRBD1 (6 bases). The CDR3 covers 14 residues. The germline V gene has CDR1 KGHSY and CDR2 FQNENV. Trimming took 6 bases from V and 2 from J, leaving 11 bases between them. This CDR3 is CASSSGATYNEQFF. DNA for the CDR3: TGTGCCAGCAGTTCAGGGGCGACCTACAATGAGCAGTTCTTC.

The V gene is TRBV6-1, the J gene TRBJ2-3, with TRBD2 matching 8 bases. Trimming took 6 bases from V and 3 from J; bases not matched to a gene: 5. Looked up from germline, CDR1 is MNHNS and CDR2 is SASEGT. The CDR3 loop spans 14 amino acids. CDR3 nucleotide sequence: TGTGCCAGCAGCCGACTAGCGCCGACAGATACGCAGTATTTT. Its translation is CASSRLAPTDTQYF.

This sequence joins TRBV7-2 and TRBJ2-2; TRBD2 might be the D (6 bases). V gave up 4 bases and J gave up 7 bases, with 19 bases separating them. Germline CDR1 and CDR2: SGHTA and FQGNSA. CDR3 length: 16 amino acids. CDR3 bases: TGTGCCAGCAGCTCGCCGGGCGCGGGATTGGACGGGGAGCTGTTTTTT. Translation: CASSSPGAGLDGELFF.

This rearrangement joins TRBV5-3 to TRBJ2-1, with TRBD2 identical over 9 bases. TRBV5-3 is classed as an ORF, of uncertain function. V was clipped by 8 bases and J by 5 bases; unmatched bases: 17. CDR3 length: 17 amino acids. The CDR3 nucleotides read TGTGCCAGCAAAGGGAGGGGTAGCGGGAGATTTGACAATGAGCAGTTCTTC. This codes for CASKGRGSGRFDNEQFF.

Ten or more counts support this clone. The chain uses TRBV6-5 and TRBJ1-5; D perhaps matches TRBD1 (6 bases). This CDR3 contains 15 residues. Per germline, CDR1 MNHEY and CDR2 SVGAGI. The V gene lost 6 bases and the J gene lost 5 bases, with 17 bases spanning the gap. The CDR3 is CASSTGAGRDQPQHF. The CDR3 coding sequence is TGTGCCAGCAGCACGGGGGCAGGGAGGGATCAGCCCCAGCATTTT.

The V gene is TRBV7-6, the J gene TRBJ2-7, with D tentatively TRBD1 (5 bases). Trimming took off 4 bases at V and 3 bases at J, with 13 bases between the two ends. Germline V CDR1 and CDR2: SGHVS, FNYEAQ. The CDR3 extends over 14 amino acids. The CDR3, as DNA: TGTGCCAGCAGCTGGGGCCCCGAGATCTACGAGCAGTACTTC. It yields the protein CASSWGPEIYEQYF.

J is TRBJ2-1 and V is TRBV5-1; 7 bases map to TRBD2. The CDR3 covers 13 residues. Germline lookup yields CDR1 SGHRS and CDR2 YFSETQ. J gave up 6 bases and V 6 bases, and 6 bases lay outside the gene matches. The CDR3 DNA reads as TGCGCCAGCATTGGCGGGAGTCCCAATGAGCAGTTCTTC. Amino acid sequence: CASIGGSPNEQFF.

The V call is TRBV21-1, the J call TRBJ2-3; TRBD2 is taken as the D call from the table, unchecked against the DNA. TRBV21-1 is deemed a pseudogene. The length of the CDR3 is 19 residues. CDR3 amino acids: CASSKVLRAGNVGGDTQYF. CDR3 bases: TGTGCCAGCAGCAAAGTTCTTCGAGCGGGAAATGTGGGGGGGGATACGCAGTATTTT.

The chain couples TRBV6-5 to TRBJ2-2; D perhaps matches TRBD2 (5 bases). Germline assignment: CDR1 MNHEY and CDR2 SVGAGI. Trimming pared 2 bases from V and 0 bases from J, leaving 10 bases between. The CDR3 loop spans 16 amino acids. The chain's CDR3 is CASSYTKLANTGELFF. The CDR3 DNA reads TGTGCCAGCAGTTACACAAAACTAGCGAACACCGGGGAGCTGTTTTTT.

This rearrangement joins TRBV12-2 to TRBJ1-3; the DNA was not compared with TRBD1, the D call given in the table. TRBV12-2 is listed as a pseudogene. The CDR3 loop spans 15 amino acids. The CDR3 DNA follows: TGTGCAAGTCGCTTAGGTAGGCAGGCTGGAAACACCATATATTTT. Protein product: CASRLGRQAGNTIYF.

This chain connects TRBV20-1 to TRBJ2-7; D is undetermined. Trimming took 3 bases from V and 11 from J, leaving 14 bases between them. The CDR3 has 11 amino acids. In germline, CDR1 is DFQATT, CDR2 SNEGSKA (reference sequence). CDR3: CSASTPTREYF. The DNA of the CDR3 is TGCAGTGCTAGTACGCCCACTCGGGAGTACTTC.